This TCR beta chain was profiled in a study of CD8 T cells in Susac syndrome. Regarding the study as a whole: As acknowledged by the study, its TCR sequencing and HLA analysis included a relatively small number of individuals.

Trimming removed 5 bases from V and 5 bases from J, with 12 bases in between. The CDR3 has 13 residues. Random hexamers were used to reverse transcribe roughly 0.45 to 1 ug of RNA. Multiplex immunoSEQ PCR targeted 54 Vbeta and 13 Jbeta TCR beta segments. TCRdb passed the immunoSEQ multiplex PCR reads through MiXCR, listing each CDR3 protein once. Of hundreds of thousands of distinct CDR3 sequences in the sample, 85% were seen once. As to this clonotype: The antigen is undetermined.

TEMRA cells were FACS-enriched, with CD8+ and CD4+ T cells isolated negatively. The rearrangement joins TRBV12-3 or TRBV12-4 to TRBJ2-5; tentatively, D is TRBD1 (5 bases). What was sequenced was CD8+ T cells from PBMCs. This receptor was identified in a human donor with multiple sclerosis. The CDR3 loop is CASSDSEEETQYF. CDR3 DNA sequence: TGTGCCAGCAGTGACAGCGAGGAGGAGACCCAGTACTTC.